The table lists the clone carrying this T cell receptor (beta chain) with many counts. CDR1 and CDR2 from the germline V gene are MDHEN and SYDVKM. Unmatched junction bases numbered 6, after V lost 2 bases and J lost 3 bases. The CDR3 is 17 amino acids. The data belong to a study of spatial heterogeneity in lung cancer. Using its own MiXCR run on the 5' RACE reads, TCRdb lists one record per CDR3 protein. The data show 25,000 or so distinct CDR3 sequences, 2.5% to 4% seen once. Time point defined: sample taken at primary tumor resection. Tumor, nontumor lung or frozen PBMC supplied whole RNA, sequenced without sorting.

This chain connects TRBV28 to TRBJ2-1, with 11 bases fitting TRBD2. The input for sequencing was PBMCs, taken at surgery. The receptor was derived from a female donor with early-stage non-small cell lung cancer. The CDR3 sequence is CASSLPSGLADYNEQFF. The CDR3, as DNA: TGTGCCAGCAGTTTACCCTCGGGACTAGCGGACTACAATGAGCAGTTCTTC.